Sequencing of this TCR beta chain was carried out in a study of blood T cell repertoires in COVID-19. The wider study: Acute-phase and convalescent COVID-19 samples originated in the United States, Italy and Spain. T cells, B-cell-depleted T cells, or PBMCs supplied cDNA or gDNA.

In the original workflow: Using reference gene primer amplification, nucleated cell counts were estimated. Produced via immunoSEQ multiplex PCR; TCRdb's table is partial and in-frame only. V and J calls plus clone size are reproduced from that table; the DNA served to infer D and trimming. Among 150,000 to 200,000 clones listed, about 75% were seen once. This CDR3 contains 15 residues. Per the germline V gene, CDR1 is LGHNA and CDR2 is YNFKEQ. V was clipped by 1 base and J by 4 bases, with 10 bases between them. Sequencing used peripheral blood. The chain has TRBV4-2 and TRBJ1-4; D is perhaps TRBD1 (5 bases). The TCR was taken from a woman aged 45-60 years with active or convalescent COVID-19. CDR3 nucleotides: TGTGCCAGCAGCCAAGGGGGGGGAAGTAATGAAAAACTGTTTTTT. It is translated as CASSQGGGSNEKLFF.